This TCR beta chain was sequenced during a study of blood T cell repertoires in COVID-19 (dated by TCRdb to about 2020). Concerning the study at large: Samples from collaborators originated in the United States, Italy and Spain and spanned both the acute and convalescent phases of COVID-19. A freely available public database, intended as a resource for researchers studying the immune response to SARS-CoV-2, is where the repertoires were released. The prospective study material was composed of cDNA or gDNA derived from T cells, B-cell-depleted T cells, or PBMCs. Subjects who had been exposed to COVID-19, were actively infected with it, or had recovered from it provided the deeply sampled blood TCRbeta repertoires that made up the dataset. Where HLA class I and class II types were available, the types were taken from metadata supplied by the sample provider, not from assay-based typing. Samples came from the ongoing ImmuneRACE study (first 160 participants) plus 1,254 subjects from 6 global collaborators. The sample metadata nearly always contained a de-identified subject ID, COVID-19 status, age in years and sex. The paper's findings and limits, for the study overall: Clinical and demographic metadata were provided uncurated, with the amount varying by source and participant.

Samples from volunteer blood donors who had recovered from COVID-19 were contributed by a second Seattle source. The collaborating institutions used their own protocols to collect whole blood in K2EDTA tubes. For TCRbeta analysis, collaborators shipped samples in one of three forms: frozen whole blood, isolated PBMCs, or DNA extracted from either of those sample types. A remark on this clone: Its antigen is still unknown. No clone much larger than this one lies a single base away; base qualities are absent.

TCRbeta CDR3 regions were amplified from genomic DNA using the immunoSEQ Assay, a bias-controlled multiplex PCR. On the study's bioinformatics: The number of nucleated cells in each sample was estimated from the amplification of reference gene primers within the assay. Sequence reads were collapsed and filtered to measure the absolute abundance of every unique TCRbeta CDR3 rearrangement. For each sample, productive Simpson clonality was calculated as the square root of Simpson's diversity index over productive rearrangements. Held by TCRdb, this immuneACCESS table contains in-frame sequences only and omits some clones. Under half of the omission traces to an unresolved V gene where checked; the cause of the rest is unknown. V and J calls and clone size are as listed in that table; D and trimming were resolved from the DNA. A total of hundreds of thousands of clones appear in this sample, approximately 89% of them only once. Approximately 6.6% of the sample comes from the top ten.

Input material: peripheral blood. The receptor was isolated from a woman between 25 and 40 years old who had recovered from COVID-19.

The CDR3 region has the sequence CASSRSLGAAASYEQYF. The base sequence is TGTGCCAGCAGTCGTTCTCTTGGGGCCGCCGCCTCCTACGAGCAGTACTTC. Here the chain combines TRBV28 and TRBJ2-7; TRBD1 is perhaps the D gene, given 5 matching bases. CDR3 length: 17 amino acids, cysteine to phenylalanine. The entry retains the CDR3 DNA only, 51 bases that are in frame from base 1. The germline ends are 20 bases apart after V is trimmed by 5 bases and J by 0 bases. The germline V gene yields MDHEN for CDR1 and SYDVKM for CDR2. The entire variable domain, with the stretches around the CDR3 drawn from the reference TRBV28 and TRBJ2-7 proteins, is DVKVTQSSRYLVKRTGEKVFLECVQDMDHENMFWYRQDPGLGLRLIYFSYDVKMKEKGDIPEGYSVSREKKERFSLILESASTNQTSMYLCASSRSLGAAASYEQYFGPGTRLTVT.